These 3 T cell receptor beta chains originate from one sample sequenced in a study of yellow fever vaccine responses in identical twins. One entry per CDR3 protein results from TCRdb running MiXCR on the RT-PCR reads. The table includes over a thousand distinct CDR3 sequences, roughly nine tenths detected once. Sequences were derived from T cells from blood (PBMCs), unsorted or a sorted subset (not recorded which), sampled before or after yellow fever vaccination (not recorded which). All receptors come from a female donor who received the yellow fever vaccine.

V is TRBV12-3 or TRBV12-4 and J is TRBJ1-5; 8 bases are shared with TRBD1. After removal of 6 bases from V and 4 bases from J, the junction contained 8 bases not matched to a gene. The CDR3 is 15 amino acids. Here the CDR3 reads CASSGQGIRNQPQHF. The CDR3 nucleotides read TGTGCCAGCAGCGGACAGGGCATAAGGAATCAGCCCCAGCATTTT.

This clonotype came up once. The chain is built from TRBV4-2 and TRBJ1-5; D gene unclear. This CDR3 spans 15 amino acids. The germline V gene has CDR1 LGHNA and CDR2 YNFKEQ. V was shortened by 1 base and J by 4 bases, with 11 bases between the two germline ends. CDR3 nucleotides: TGTGCCAGCAGCCAAGTGTCTGGAGGGAATCAGCCCCAGCATTTT. Translated, it gives CASSQVSGGNQPQHF.

This chain links TRBV24-1 with TRBJ2-3; a weak D match, TRBD2 (6 bases). From germline, CDR1 is KGHDR and CDR2 SFDVKD. Trimming left V 6 bases short and J 3 bases short, with 18 bases between. The CDR3 totals 16 residues. CDR3: CATSRRPPGGTDTQYF. The DNA for the CDR3 is TGTGCCACCAGTCGACGCCCTCCCGGGGGAACAGATACGCAGTATTTT.